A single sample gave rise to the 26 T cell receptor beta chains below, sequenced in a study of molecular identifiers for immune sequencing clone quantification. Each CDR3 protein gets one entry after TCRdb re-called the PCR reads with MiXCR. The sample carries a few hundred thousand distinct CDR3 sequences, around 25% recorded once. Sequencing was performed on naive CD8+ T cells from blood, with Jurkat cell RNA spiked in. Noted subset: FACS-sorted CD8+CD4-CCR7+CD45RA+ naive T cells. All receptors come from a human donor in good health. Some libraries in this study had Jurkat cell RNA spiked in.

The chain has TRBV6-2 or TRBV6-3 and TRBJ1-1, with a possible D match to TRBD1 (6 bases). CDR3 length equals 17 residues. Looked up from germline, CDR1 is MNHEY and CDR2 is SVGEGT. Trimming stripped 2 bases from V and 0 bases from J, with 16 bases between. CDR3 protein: CASSYGTRDPMNTEAFF. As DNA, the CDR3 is TGTGCCAGCAGTTACGGGACAAGAGATCCCATGAACACTGAAGCTTTCTTT.

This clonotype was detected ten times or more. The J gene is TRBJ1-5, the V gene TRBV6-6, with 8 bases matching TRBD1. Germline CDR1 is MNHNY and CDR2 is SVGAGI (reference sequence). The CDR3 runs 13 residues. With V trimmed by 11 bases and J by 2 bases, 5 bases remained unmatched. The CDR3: CASQGQGNQPQHF. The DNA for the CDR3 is TGTGCCTCTCAGGGACAGGGCAATCAGCCCCAGCATTTT.

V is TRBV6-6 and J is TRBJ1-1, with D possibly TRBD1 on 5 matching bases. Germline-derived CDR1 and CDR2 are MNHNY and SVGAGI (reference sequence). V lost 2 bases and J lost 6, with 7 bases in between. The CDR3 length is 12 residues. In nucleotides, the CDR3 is TGTGCCAGCAGTTACAGGGACCCTGAAGCTTTCTTT. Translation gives CASSYRDPEAFF.

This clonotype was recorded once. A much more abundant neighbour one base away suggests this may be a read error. The CDR3 reads CASSQAGGLSNEQYF. CDR3 DNA sequence: TGCGCCAGCAGTCAAGCGGGGGGTTTGAGTAATGAGCAGTACTTC. The chain joins TRBV4-1 to TRBJ2-7, with 9 bases identical to TRBD2. The CDR3 covers 15 residues. Germline V gene lookup returns CDR1 MGHRA and CDR2 YSYEKL.

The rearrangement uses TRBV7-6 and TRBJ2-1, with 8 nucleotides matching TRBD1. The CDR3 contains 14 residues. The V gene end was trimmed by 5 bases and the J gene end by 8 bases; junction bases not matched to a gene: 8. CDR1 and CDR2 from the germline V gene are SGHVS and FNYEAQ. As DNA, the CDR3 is TGTGCCAGCAGCCAGAGGACAGGGTTGGATGAGCAGTTCTTC. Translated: CASSQRTGLDEQFF. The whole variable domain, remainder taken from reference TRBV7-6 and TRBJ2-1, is GAGVSQSPRYKVTKRGQDVALRCDPISGHVSLYWYRQALGQGPEFLTYFNYEAQQDKSGLPNDRFSAERPEGSISTLTIQRTEQRDSAMYRCASSQRTGLDEQFFGPGTRLTVL.

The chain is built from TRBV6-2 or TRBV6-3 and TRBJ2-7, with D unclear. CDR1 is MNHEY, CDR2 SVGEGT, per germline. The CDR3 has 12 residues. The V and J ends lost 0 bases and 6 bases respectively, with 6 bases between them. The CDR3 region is CASSYSDGEQYF. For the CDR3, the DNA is TGTGCCAGCAGTTACTCGGATGGCGAGCAGTACTTC.

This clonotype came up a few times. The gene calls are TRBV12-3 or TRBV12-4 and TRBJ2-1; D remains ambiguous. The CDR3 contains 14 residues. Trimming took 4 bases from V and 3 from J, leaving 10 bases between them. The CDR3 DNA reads TGTGCCAGCAGTTCCCCTAGGAACTACAATGAGCAGTTCTTC. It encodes CASSSPRNYNEQFF.

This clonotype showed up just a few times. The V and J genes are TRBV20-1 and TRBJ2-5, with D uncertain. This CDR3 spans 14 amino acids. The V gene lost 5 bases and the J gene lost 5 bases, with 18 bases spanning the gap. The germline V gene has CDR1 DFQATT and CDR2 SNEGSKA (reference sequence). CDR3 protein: CSAETAGLLETQYF. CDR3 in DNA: TGCAGTGCTGAAACGGCCGGGCTACTTGAGACCCAGTACTTC.

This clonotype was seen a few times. In nucleotides, the CDR3 is TGCGCCAGCAGCCAAGAACTCCGGGAAGAGCAGTACTTC. Translated: CASSQELREEQYF. The chain carries TRBV4-3 and TRBJ2-7, with D possibly matching TRBD2 (5 bases). V shed 0 bases and J shed 7 bases, with 10 bases lying between them. CDR3 length: 13 residues. Germline V gene lookup returns CDR1 LGHNA and CDR2 YSLEER.

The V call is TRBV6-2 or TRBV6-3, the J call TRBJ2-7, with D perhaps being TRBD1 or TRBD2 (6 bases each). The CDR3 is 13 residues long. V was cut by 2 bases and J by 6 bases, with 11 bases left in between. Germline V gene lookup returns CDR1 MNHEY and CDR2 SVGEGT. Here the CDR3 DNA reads TGTGCCAGCAGTTACGGGGGGCCTCGCGAGCAGTACTTC. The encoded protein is CASSYGGPREQYF.

CDR3 region: CSAREGAGAAYEQYF. CDR3 DNA: TGCAGTGCTAGAGAAGGGGCAGGGGCAGCCTACGAGCAGTACTTC. This chain connects TRBV20-1 to TRBJ2-7, with a possible D match to TRBD1 (6 bases). Trimming removed 0 bases at V and 2 bases at J, with 14 bases between. This CDR3 is built from 15 residues. Looked up from germline, CDR1 is DFQATT and CDR2 is SNEGSKA (reference sequence).

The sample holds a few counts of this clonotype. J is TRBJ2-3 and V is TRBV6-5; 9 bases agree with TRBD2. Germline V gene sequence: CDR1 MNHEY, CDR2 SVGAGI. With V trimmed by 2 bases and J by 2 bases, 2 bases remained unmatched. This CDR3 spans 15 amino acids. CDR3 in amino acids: CASSYKRGVTDTQYF. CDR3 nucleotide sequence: TGTGCCAGCAGTTACAAGCGGGGGGTCACAGATACGCAGTATTTT.

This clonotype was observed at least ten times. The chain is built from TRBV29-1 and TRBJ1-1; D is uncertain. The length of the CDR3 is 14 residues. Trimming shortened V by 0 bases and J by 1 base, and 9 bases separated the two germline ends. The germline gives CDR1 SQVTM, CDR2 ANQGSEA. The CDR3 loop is CSVEDYGWNTEAFF. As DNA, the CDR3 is TGCAGCGTTGAAGATTACGGCTGGAACACTGAAGCTTTCTTT. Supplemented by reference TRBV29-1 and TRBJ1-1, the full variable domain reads SAVISQKPSRDICQRGTSLTIQCQVDSQVTMMFWYRQQPGQSLTLIATANQGSEATYESGFVIDKFPISRPNLTFSTLTVSNMSPEDSSIYLCSVEDYGWNTEAFFGQGTRLTVV.

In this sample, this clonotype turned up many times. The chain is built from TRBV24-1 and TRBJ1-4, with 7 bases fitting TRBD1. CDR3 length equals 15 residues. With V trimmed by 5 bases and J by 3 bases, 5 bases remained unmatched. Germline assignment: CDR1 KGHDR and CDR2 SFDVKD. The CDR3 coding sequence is TGTGCCACCAGTGTACGGACAGGTGCTAATGAAAAACTGTTTTTT. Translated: CATSVRTGANEKLFF.

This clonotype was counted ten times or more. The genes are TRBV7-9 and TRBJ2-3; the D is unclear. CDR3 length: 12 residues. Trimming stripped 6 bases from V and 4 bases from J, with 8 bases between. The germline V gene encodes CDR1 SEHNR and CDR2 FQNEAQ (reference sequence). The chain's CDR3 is CASSPYPDTQYF. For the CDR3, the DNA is TGTGCCAGCAGTCCCTATCCAGATACGCAGTATTTT.

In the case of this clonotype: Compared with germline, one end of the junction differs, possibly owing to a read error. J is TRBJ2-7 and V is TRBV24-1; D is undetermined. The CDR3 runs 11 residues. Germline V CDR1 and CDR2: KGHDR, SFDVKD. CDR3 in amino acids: CATSDRYGQYF. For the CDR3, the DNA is TGTGCCACCAGTGACCGATACGGGCAGTACTTC.

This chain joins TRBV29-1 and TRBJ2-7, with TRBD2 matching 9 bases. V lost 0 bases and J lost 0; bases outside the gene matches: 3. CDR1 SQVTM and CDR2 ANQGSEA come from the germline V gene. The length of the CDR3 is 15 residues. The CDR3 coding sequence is TGCAGCGTTGAAGAGTTGCGGGAGGGCTCCTACGAGCAGTACTTC. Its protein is CSVEELREGSYEQYF.

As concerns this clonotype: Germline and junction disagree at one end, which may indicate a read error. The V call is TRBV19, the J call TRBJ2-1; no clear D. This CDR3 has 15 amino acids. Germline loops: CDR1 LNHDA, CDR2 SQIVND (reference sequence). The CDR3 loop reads CASSLAASSCNEQFF. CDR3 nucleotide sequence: TGTGCCAGTAGTCTGGCCGCGAGCTCCTGCAATGAGCAGTTCTTC.

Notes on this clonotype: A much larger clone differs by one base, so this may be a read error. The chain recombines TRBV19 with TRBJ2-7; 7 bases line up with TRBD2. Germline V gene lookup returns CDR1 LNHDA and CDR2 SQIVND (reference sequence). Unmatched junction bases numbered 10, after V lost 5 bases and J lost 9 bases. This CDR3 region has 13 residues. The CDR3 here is CASSPETSNAQYF. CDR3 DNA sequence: TGTGCCAGTAGTCCCGAGACTAGCAACGCGCAGTACTTC.

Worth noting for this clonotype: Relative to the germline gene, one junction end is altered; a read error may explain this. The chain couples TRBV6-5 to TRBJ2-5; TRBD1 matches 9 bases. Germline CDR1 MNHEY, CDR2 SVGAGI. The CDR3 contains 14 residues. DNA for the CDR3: TGTGCCAGCAGCGGACAGGGGCTTGGAGAGGCCCAGTACTTC. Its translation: CASSGQGLGEAQYF.

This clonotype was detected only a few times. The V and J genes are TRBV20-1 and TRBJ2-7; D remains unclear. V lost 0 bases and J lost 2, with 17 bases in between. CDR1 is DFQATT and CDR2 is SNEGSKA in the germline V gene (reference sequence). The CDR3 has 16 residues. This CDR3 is CSAREFDSSHAYEQYF. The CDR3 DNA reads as TGCAGTGCTAGAGAATTTGATAGTAGTCACGCCTACGAGCAGTACTTC.

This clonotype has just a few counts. CDR3 DNA sequence: TGCAGTGCTAGAGATGTCGAGGGGGCCTACGAGCAGTACTTC. As protein: CSARDVEGAYEQYF. This chain connects TRBV20-1 to TRBJ2-7; D is possibly TRBD1 (6 bases). The CDR3 runs to 14 residues. CDR1 is DFQATT and CDR2 is SNEGSKA in the germline V gene (reference sequence). V was pared by 0 bases and J by 2 bases, with 11 bases between.

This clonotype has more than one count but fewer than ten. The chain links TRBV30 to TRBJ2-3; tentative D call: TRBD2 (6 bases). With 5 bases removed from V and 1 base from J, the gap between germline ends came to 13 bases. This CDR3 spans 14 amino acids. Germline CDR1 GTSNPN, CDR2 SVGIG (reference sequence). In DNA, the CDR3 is TGTGCCTGGTCCGGGAGTTTGGGCACAGATACGCAGTATTTT. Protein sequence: CAWSGSLGTDTQYF.

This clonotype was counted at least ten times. The CDR3 loop is CASSEDNSNQPQHF. The CDR3, as DNA: TGTGCCAGCAGCGAAGACAATAGCAATCAGCCCCAGCATTTT. The V gene is TRBV9, the J gene TRBJ1-5; no firm D call. This CDR3 region has 14 residues. The germline CDR1 and CDR2 sequences are SGDLS and YYNGEE. V was cut by 3 bases and J by 0 bases, with 7 bases left in between.

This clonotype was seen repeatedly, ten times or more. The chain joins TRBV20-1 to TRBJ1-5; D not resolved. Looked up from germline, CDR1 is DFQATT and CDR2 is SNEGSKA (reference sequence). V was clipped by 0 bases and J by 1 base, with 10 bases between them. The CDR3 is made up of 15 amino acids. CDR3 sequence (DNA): TGCAGTGCTAGAGATCGGAGGGCCAGCAATCAGCCCCAGCATTTT. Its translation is CSARDRRASNQPQHF.

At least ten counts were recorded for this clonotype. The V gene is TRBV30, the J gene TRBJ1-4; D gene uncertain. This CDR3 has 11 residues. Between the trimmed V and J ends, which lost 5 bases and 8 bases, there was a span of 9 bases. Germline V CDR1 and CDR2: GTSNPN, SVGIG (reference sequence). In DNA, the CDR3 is TGTGCCTGGGGGAATGGAGAAAAACTGTTTTTT. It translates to CAWGNGEKLFF.